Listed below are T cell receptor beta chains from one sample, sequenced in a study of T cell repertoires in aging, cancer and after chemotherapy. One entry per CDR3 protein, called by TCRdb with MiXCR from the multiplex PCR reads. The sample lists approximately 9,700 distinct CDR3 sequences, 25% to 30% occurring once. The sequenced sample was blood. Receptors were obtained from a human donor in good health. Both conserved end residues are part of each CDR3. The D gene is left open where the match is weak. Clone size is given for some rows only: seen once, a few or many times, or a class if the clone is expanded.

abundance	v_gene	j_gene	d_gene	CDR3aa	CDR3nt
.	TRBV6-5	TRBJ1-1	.	CASSHGVGPGGGQAEAFF	TGTGCCAGCAGTCACGGGGTGGGGCCCGGGGGGGGCCAGGCTGAAGCTTTCTTT
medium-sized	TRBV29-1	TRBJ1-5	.	CSVEGSSQNQINQPQHF	TGCAGCGTTGAGGGGAGCAGCCAGAACCAGATCAATCAGCCCCAGCATTTT
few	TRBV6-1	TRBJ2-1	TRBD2	CASSESLAAPEEQFF	TGTGCCAGCAGTGAATCCCTAGCGGCCCCCGAGGAGCAGTTCTTC
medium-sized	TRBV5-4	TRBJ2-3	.	CASSLGGGSTDTQYF	TGTGCCAGCAGCTTGGGGGGAGGCTCCACAGATACGCAGTATTTT
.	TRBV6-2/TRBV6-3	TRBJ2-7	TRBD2	CASSLAGPYEQYF	TGTGCCAGCAGCCTAGCGGGACCCTACGAGCAGTACTTC
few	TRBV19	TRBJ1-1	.	CASLGVMNTEAFF	TGTGCCAGTCTAGGCGTAATGAACACTGAAGCTTTCTTT
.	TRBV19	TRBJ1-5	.	CASSTRQDNQPQHF	TGTGCCAGTAGTACAAGACAGGACAATCAGCCCCAGCATTTT
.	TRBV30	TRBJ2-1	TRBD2	CAWSSGSHYNEQFF	TGTGCCTGGTCTAGCGGGAGTCACTACAATGAGCAGTTCTTC
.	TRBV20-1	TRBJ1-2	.	CSAYGGFNYGYTF	TGCAGTGCATACGGAGGATTCAACTATGGCTACACCTTC
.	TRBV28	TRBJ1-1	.	CASSWGGNTEAFF	TGTGCCAGCAGTTGGGGTGGGAACACTGAAGCTTTCTTT
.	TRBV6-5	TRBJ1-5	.	CASSRGFNVQTYSNQPQHF	TGTGCCAGCAGTCGCGGCTTTAATGTACAGACGTATAGCAATCAGCCCCAGCATTTT
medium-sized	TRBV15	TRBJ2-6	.	CATSRTSQGSGANVLTF	TGTGCCACCAGCAGAACATCTCAGGGGTCCGGGGCCAACGTCCTGACTTTC
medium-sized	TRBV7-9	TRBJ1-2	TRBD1	CASSLGDSFVYGYTF	TGTGCCAGCAGCTTAGGGGACAGCTTCGTCTATGGCTACACCTTC
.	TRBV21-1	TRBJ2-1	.	CASSNGGLSSYNEQFF	TGTGCCAGCAGCAATGGTGGCCTCAGCTCCTACAATGAGCAGTTCTTC
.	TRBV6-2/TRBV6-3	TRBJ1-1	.	CASSPSESNEAFF	TGTGCCAGCAGTCCGAGCGAAAGTAATGAAGCTTTCTTT
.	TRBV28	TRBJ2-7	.	CASTWDPSSYEQYF	TGTGCCAGCACCTGGGACCCCAGCTCCTACGAGCAGTACTTC
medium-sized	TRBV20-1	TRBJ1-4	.	CSARREGDEKLFF	TGCAGTGCTAGAAGGGAAGGGGATGAAAAACTGTTTTTT
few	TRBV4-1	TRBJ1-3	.	CASSQEGTASGNTIYF	TGCGCCAGCAGCCAAGAAGGGACTGCCTCTGGAAACACCATATATTTT
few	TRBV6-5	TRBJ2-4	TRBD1	CASTGQGENIQYF	TGTGCCAGCACCGGACAGGGAGAAAACATTCAGTACTTC
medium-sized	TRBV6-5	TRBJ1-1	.	CASSNTGAEHEAFF	TGTGCCAGCAGCAATACGGGGGCGGAGCATGAAGCTTTCTTT
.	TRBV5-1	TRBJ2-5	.	CASSLETPQETQYF	TGCGCCAGCAGCTTGGAAACTCCCCAAGAGACCCAGTACTTC
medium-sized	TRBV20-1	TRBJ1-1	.	CSASASVMNTEAFF	TGCAGTGCTAGCGCCAGTGTCATGAACACTGAAGCTTTCTTT
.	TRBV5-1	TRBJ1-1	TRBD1	CASSSVTGAAAGAFF	TGCGCCAGCAGCTCAGTGACAGGGGCCGCGGCTGGAGCTTTCTTT
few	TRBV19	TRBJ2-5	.	CASSQRWRGLETQYF	TGTGCCAGTAGTCAAAGATGGAGGGGATTGGAGACCCAGTACTTC
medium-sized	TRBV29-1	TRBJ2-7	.	CSVIGGGSGEQYF	TGCAGCGTAATCGGCGGAGGGTCGGGCGAGCAGTACTTC
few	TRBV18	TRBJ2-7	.	CASSRGGQGNYEQYF	TGTGCCAGCAGCCGAGGGGGGCAGGGGAACTACGAGCAGTACTTC
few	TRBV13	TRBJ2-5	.	CASSRSLAQETQYF	TGTGCCAGCAGCCGAAGCCTAGCCCAAGAGACCCAGTACTTC
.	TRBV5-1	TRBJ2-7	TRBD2	CASSLAGGYGRDEQYF	TGCGCCAGCAGTTTAGCGGGAGGGTACGGCCGAGACGAGCAGTACTTC
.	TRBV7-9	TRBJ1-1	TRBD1	CASSRGQGATNTEAFF	TGTGCCAGCAGTCGGGGACAGGGGGCGACGAACACTGAAGCTTTCTTT
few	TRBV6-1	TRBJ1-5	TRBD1	CASSRAGGSNQPQHF	TGTGCCAGCAGTAGGGCAGGGGGTAGCAATCAGCCCCAGCATTTT
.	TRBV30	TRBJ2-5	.	CAWGRWETQYF	TGTGCCTGGGGGAGGTGGGAGACCCAGTACTTC